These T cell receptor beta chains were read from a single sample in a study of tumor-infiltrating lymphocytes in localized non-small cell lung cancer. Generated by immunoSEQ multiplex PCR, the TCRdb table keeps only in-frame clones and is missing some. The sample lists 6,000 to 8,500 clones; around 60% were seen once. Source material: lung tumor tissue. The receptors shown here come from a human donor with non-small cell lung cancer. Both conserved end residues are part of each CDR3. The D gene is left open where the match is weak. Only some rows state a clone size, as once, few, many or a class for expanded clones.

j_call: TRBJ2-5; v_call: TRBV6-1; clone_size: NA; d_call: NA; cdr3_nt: TGTGCCAGCGGGACTCAAGAGACCCAGTACTTC; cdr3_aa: CASGTQETQYF
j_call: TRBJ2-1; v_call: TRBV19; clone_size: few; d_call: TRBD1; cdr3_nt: TGTGCCAGTAGTACGGGACAGACTTACAATGAGCAGTTCTTC; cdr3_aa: CASSTGQTYNEQFF
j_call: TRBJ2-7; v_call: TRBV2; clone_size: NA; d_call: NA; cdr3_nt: TGTGCCAGTAAAAGACAGGTTAGCTCCTACGAGCAGTACTTC; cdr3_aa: CASKRQVSSYEQYF
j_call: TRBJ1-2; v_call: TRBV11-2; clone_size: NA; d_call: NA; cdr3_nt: TGTGCCAGCAGCCGGACATTAAACTATGGCTACACCTTC; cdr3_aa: CASSRTLNYGYTF
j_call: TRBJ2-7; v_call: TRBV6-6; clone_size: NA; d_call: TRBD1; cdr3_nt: TGTGCCAGCATCCTTTGGACAGGGGGCTCCTACGAGCAGTACTTC; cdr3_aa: CASILWTGGSYEQYF
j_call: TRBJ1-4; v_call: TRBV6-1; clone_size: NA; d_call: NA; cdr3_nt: TGTGCCAGCAGTCGACGACGAGACAGCAGGGAAAAACTGTTTTTT; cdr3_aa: CASSRRRDSREKLFF
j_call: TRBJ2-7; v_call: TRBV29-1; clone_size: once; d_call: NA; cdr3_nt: TGCAGCGCCGTTACCCCCCTAGGGGCAGGGACCGAGCAGTACTTC; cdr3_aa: CSAVTPLGAGTEQYF
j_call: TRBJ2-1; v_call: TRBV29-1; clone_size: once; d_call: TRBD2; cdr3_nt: TGCAGCGTTTGGGCGGGAGGGGATTACAATGAGCAGTTCTTC; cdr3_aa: CSVWAGGDYNEQFF
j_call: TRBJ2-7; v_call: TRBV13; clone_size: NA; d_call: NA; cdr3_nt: TGTGCCAGCAGCTCCTATACAGGGACCTACGAGCAGTACTTC; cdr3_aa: CASSSYTGTYEQYF
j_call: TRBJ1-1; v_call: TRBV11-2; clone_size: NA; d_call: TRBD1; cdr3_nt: TGTGCCAGCAGCTTAGGTCCAGGGGGTATTGAAGCTTTCTTT; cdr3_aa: CASSLGPGGIEAFF